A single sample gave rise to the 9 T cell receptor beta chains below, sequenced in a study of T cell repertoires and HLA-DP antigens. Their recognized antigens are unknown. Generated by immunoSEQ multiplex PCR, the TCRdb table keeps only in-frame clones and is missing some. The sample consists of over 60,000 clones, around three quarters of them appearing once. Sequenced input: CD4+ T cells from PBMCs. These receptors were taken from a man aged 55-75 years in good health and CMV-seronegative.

The CDR3: CASSGTSAYNEQFF. CDR3 nucleotides: TGTGCCAGCAGCGGGACTAGCGCCTACAATGAGCAGTTCTTC. This chain uses TRBV9 with TRBJ2-1, with TRBD2 identical over 9 bases. V lost 3 bases, J lost 2 bases, and 0 bases stayed unmatched. The CDR3 is 14 residues long. CDR1 is SGDLS and CDR2 is YYNGEE in the germline V gene.

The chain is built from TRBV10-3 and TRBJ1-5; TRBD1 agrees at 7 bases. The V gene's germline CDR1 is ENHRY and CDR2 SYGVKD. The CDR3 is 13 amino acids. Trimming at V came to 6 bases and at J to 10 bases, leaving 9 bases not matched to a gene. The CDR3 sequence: CAIRSVTGEPQHF. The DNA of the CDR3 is TGTGCCATCAGATCCGTCACAGGGGAACCCCAGCATTTT.

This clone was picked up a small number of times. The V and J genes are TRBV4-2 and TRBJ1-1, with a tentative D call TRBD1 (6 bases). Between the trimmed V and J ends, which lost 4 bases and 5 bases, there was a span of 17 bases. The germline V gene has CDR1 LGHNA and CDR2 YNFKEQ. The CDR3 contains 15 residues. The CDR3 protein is CASSLEAGEGTEAFF. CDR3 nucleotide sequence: TGTGCCAGCAGCCTTGAGGCAGGGGAAGGGACTGAAGCTTTCTTT.

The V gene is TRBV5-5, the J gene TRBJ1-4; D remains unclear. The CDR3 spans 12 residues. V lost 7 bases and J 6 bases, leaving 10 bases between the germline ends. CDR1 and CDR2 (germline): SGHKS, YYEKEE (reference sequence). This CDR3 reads CASHLLHEKLFF. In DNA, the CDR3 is TGTGCCAGCCACCTGCTGCATGAAAAACTGTTTTTT.

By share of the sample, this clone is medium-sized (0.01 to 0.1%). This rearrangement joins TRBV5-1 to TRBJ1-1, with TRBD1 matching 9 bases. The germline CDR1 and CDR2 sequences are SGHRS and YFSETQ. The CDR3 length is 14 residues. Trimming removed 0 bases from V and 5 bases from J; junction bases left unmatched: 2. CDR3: CASSLEQGATEAFF. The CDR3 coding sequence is TGCGCCAGCAGCTTGGAACAGGGGGCGACTGAAGCTTTCTTT. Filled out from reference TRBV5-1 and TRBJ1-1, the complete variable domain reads KAGVTQTPRYLIKTRGQQVTLSCSPISGHRSVSWYQQTPGQGLQFLFEYFSETQRNKGNFPGRFSGRQFSNSRSEMNVSTLELGDSALYLCASSLEQGATEAFFGQGTRLTVV.

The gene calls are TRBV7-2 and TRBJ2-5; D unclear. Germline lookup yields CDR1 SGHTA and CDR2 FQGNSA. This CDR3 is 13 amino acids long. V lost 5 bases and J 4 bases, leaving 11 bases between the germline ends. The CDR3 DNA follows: TGTGCCAGCAGCCCAAGTATCAGAGAGACCCAGTACTTC. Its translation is CASSPSIRETQYF.

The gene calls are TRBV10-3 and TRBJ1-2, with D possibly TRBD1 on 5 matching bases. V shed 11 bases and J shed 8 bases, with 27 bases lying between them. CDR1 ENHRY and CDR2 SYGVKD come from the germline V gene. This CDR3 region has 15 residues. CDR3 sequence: CASSRGWEEGRGYTF. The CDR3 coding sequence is TGTGCCTCCAGTCGGGGATGGGAAGAGGGACGAGGCTACACCTTC.

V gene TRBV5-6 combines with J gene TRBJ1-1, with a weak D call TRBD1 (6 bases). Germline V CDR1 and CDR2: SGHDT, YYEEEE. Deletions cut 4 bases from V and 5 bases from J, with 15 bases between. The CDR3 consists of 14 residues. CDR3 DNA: TGTGCCAGCAGCCTAGGGGGAAGAGGGACTGAAGCTTTCTTT. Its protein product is CASSLGGRGTEAFF.

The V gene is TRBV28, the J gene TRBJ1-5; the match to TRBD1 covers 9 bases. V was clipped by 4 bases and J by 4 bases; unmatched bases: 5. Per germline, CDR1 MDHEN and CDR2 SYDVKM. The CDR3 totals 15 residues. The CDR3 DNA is TGTGCCAGCAGTTCGGGGACAGGGAAAAATCAGCCCCAGCATTTT. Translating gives CASSSGTGKNQPQHF.